The 20 T cell receptor beta chains below were found in one sample sequenced in a study of neurological immune-mediated disorders. TCRdb independently ran MiXCR on the 5' RACE reads; one entry per CDR3 protein. The profile covers about 66,000 distinct CDR3 sequences, with 4.5% to 5.5% appearing a single time and 6.5% to 7.5% taken by the ten largest. The sequenced sample was PBMCs. These receptors all come from a young man with multiple sclerosis.

The CDR3 loop reads CASSQVPGQGYNYGYTF. CDR3 in DNA: TGCGCCAGCAGCCAAGTGCCGGGACAGGGATATAACTATGGCTACACCTTC. This chain joins TRBV4-1 and TRBJ1-2, with 9 bases identical to TRBD1. With V trimmed by 1 base and J by 1 base, 7 bases remained unmatched. Germline V gene data show CDR1 as MGHRA and CDR2 as YSYEKL. This CDR3 is built from 17 residues.

This clonotype was observed once. A much bigger clone sits one base away, suggesting this may be a read error. The conserved phenylalanine or tryptophan normally closing the CDR3 is absent here, so this likely arose from a read error. CDR3 nucleotides: TGTGCCAGCAGCCCTGGACTGAGTTCAGACTATGGCTACACCTGC. It translates to CASSPGLSSDYGYTC. The chain recombines TRBV11-3 with TRBJ1-2; no definite D call. V was shortened by 5 bases and J by 3 bases, with 16 bases between the two germline ends. CDR1 and CDR2 from the germline V gene are SGHNT and YENEEA. This CDR3 spans 15 amino acids.

This clonotype was counted at least ten times. The chain employs TRBV5-6 and TRBJ2-7; perhaps TRBD1 as D (6 bases). CDR3 length: 15 amino acids. V was clipped by 2 bases and J by 2 bases, with 14 bases between them. Germline V CDR1 and CDR2: SGHDT, YYEEEE. CDR3 residues: CASSFWTAPPYEQYV. In nucleotides, the CDR3 is TGTGCCAGCAGCTTCTGGACAGCTCCTCCCTACGAGCAGTACGTC.

There are many counts of this clonotype. This chain's CDR3 is CASSLMWGQETQYF. The CDR3 DNA reads as TGTGCCAGCAGCTTAATGTGGGGCCAAGAGACCCAGTACTTC. The chain joins TRBV7-2 to TRBJ2-5, with D hard to call. V lost 2 bases and J lost 1, with 8 bases in between. The CDR3 runs to 14 residues. In germline, CDR1 is SGHTA, CDR2 FQGNSA.

This clonotype has ten or more counts. This chain links TRBV6-1 with TRBJ2-2; a weak D match, TRBD1 (5 bases). Looked up from germline, CDR1 is MNHNS and CDR2 is SASEGT. The CDR3 consists of 14 residues. With 3 bases removed from V and 5 bases from J, the gap between germline ends came to 10 bases. The CDR3 bases are TGTGCCAGCAGTGATACAGGCCTAACCGGGGAGCTGTTTTTT. The encoded protein is CASSDTGLTGELFF.

The chain combines TRBV2 with TRBJ2-7; D is unclear. V was clipped by 10 bases and J by 4 bases, with 11 bases between them. The CDR3 length is 11 residues. Germline V gene data show CDR1 as SNHLY and CDR2 as FYNNEI. The CDR3 loop is CATSFAYEQYV. DNA for the CDR3: TGTGCCACCTCATTCGCTTACGAGCAGTACGTC.

This clonotype came up many times. The chain carries TRBV5-5 and TRBJ1-1; no definite D call. There are 13 residues in the CDR3. V was shortened by 4 bases and J by 2 bases, with 9 bases between the two germline ends. Germline V gives CDR1 SGHKS, CDR2 YYEKEE (reference sequence). The CDR3 loop is CASSAGINTEAFF. CDR3 bases: TGTGCCAGCAGCGCAGGAATAAACACTGAAGCTTTCTTT.

This clonotype appeared many times. V usage is TRBV4-1 and J usage is TRBJ1-2; maybe TRBD1 (6 bases). The CDR3 runs to 16 residues. V shed 2 bases and J shed 5 bases, with 18 bases lying between them. The germline gives CDR1 MGHRA, CDR2 YSYEKL. CDR3 amino acids: CASSQINTGRRYGYTF. In DNA form, the CDR3 reads TGCGCCAGCAGCCAAATAAATACAGGGAGAAGATATGGCTACACCTTC.

This clonotype has a handful of counts. V is TRBV20-1 and J is TRBJ2-1, with unresolved D. CDR1 and CDR2 (germline): DFQATT, SNEGSKA (reference sequence). The V and J ends lost 5 bases and 9 bases respectively, with 11 bases between them. The CDR3 loop spans 11 amino acids. For the CDR3, the DNA is TGCAGTGCTCCGGATGATAGTGAGCAGTTCTTC. Translating gives CSAPDDSEQFF.

CDR3 in DNA: TGTGCCAGCAGCTTGTCCGGGACTAGCGGGGGCTGGGTGGACGAGCAGTACTTC. Its translation: CASSLSGTSGGWVDEQYF. The rearrangement uses TRBV11-2 and TRBJ2-7, with 14 bases matching TRBD2. The CDR3 has 18 residues. The J segment lost 5 bases and the V segment lost 3 bases, leaving 12 bases of the junction unmatched. Germline assignment: CDR1 SGHAT and CDR2 FQNNGV.

This clonotype was recorded many times. This chain connects TRBV7-9 to TRBJ2-1; D uncertain. The V and J ends lost 5 bases and 2 bases respectively, with 7 bases between them. From germline, CDR1 is SEHNR and CDR2 FQNEAQ (reference sequence). CDR3 length: 13 amino acids. CDR3 sequence (DNA): TGTGCCAGCAGCCCAGCTGCCTACAATGAGCAGTTCTTC. It is translated as CASSPAAYNEQFF.

This clonotype was detected ten times or more. The CDR3 sequence: CASSLAGGLGANVLTF. In DNA, the CDR3 is TGTGCCAGCAGCTTGGCCGGGGGGCTCGGGGCCAACGTCCTGACTTTC. This chain links TRBV5-5 with TRBJ2-6, with D possibly TRBD2 on 7 matching bases. The CDR3 covers 16 residues. V was cut by 0 bases and J by 4 bases, with 11 bases left in between. CDR1 and CDR2 (germline): SGHKS, YYEKEE (reference sequence). The full variable domain, its missing parts supplied by reference TRBV5-5 and TRBJ2-6, is DAGVTQSPTHLIKTRGQQVTLRCSPISGHKSVSWYQQVLGQGPQFIFQYYEKEERGRGNFPDRFSARQFPNYSSELNVNALLLGDSALYLCASSLAGGLGANVLTFGAGSRLTVL.

As to this clonotype: Germline is not matched at one junction end, which may reflect a read error. This chain connects TRBV20-1 to TRBJ1-6, with a tentative D call TRBD1 (6 bases). Germline V lookup: CDR1 DFQATT, CDR2 SNEGSKA (reference sequence). The CDR3 consists of 14 residues. The CDR3 DNA reads TGCAGTGCTAGACGACAGGCGATTAATTCACCCCTCAACTTT. This gives the protein CSARRQAINSPLNF.

This clonotype was picked up a small number of times. The chain combines TRBV7-9 with TRBJ1-4; possible D gene TRBD1, 6 bases. The germline V and J ends were trimmed by 4 bases and 6 bases, with 9 bases remaining between them. Germline V lookup: CDR1 SEHNR, CDR2 FQNEAQ (reference sequence). CDR3 length: 13 amino acids. This CDR3 is CASSSRTDEKLFF. The CDR3 nucleotides are TGTGCCAGCAGCTCTCGGACAGATGAAAAACTGTTTTTT. The complete variable domain, with remaining parts taken from reference TRBV7-9 and TRBJ1-4, reads DTGVSQNPRHKITKRGQNVTFRCDPISEHNRLYWYRQTLGQGPEFLTYFQNEAQLEKSRLLSDRFSAERPKGSFSTLEIQRTEQGDSAMYLCASSSRTDEKLFFGSGTQLSVL.

This clonotype has ten or more counts. The DNA of the CDR3 is TGTGCCAGCAGCTTAGTAGGGGGCAGGGACGAGCAGTACTTC. Amino acid sequence: CASSLVGGRDEQYF. This chain connects TRBV7-2 to TRBJ2-7; TRBD1 matches 7 bases. Unmatched junction bases numbered 5, after V lost 1 base and J lost 5 bases. Looked up from germline, CDR1 is SGHTA and CDR2 is FQGNSA. The CDR3 consists of 14 residues.

The table lists this clonotype with many counts. The chain carries TRBV9 and TRBJ2-2; D is uncertain. V was cut by 5 bases and J by 5 bases, with 13 bases left in between. The CDR3 totals 14 residues. In germline, CDR1 is SGDLS, CDR2 YYNGEE. CDR3 DNA sequence: TGTGCCAGCAGAAAGTACTGGGCTACCGGGGAGCTGTTTTTT. Translating it yields CASRKYWATGELFF.

This clonotype occurred many times. The chain is built from TRBV20-1 and TRBJ1-1; no clear D gene. This CDR3 has 15 amino acids. Germline assignment: CDR1 DFQATT and CDR2 SNEGSKA (reference sequence). Trimming stripped 2 bases from V and 1 base from J, with 14 bases between. The CDR3 region has the DNA TGCAGTGCTAGATCCGCCGGCAGACAGAACACTGAAGCTTTCTTT. It yields the protein CSARSAGRQNTEAFF.

This clonotype was seen ten or more times. This chain uses TRBV12-3 or TRBV12-4 with TRBJ1-6; the D gene is possibly TRBD1 (6 bases). The V and J ends lost 6 bases and 1 base respectively, with 13 bases between them. The CDR3 runs 16 residues. The CDR3 DNA reads TGTGCCAGCAGACAGGGAGGGAGTTCCTATAATTCACCCCTCCACTTT. It specifies CASRQGGSSYNSPLHF.

The sample holds many counts of this clonotype. The junction shows a germline mismatch at one end, possibly a read error. V is TRBV2 and J is TRBJ1-1, with 8 nucleotides matching TRBD1. The CDR3 is 13 residues long. Germline V gene sequence: CDR1 SNHLY, CDR2 FYNNEI. Here the CDR3 reads CASSSEQGAEAFF. The CDR3 DNA reads TGTGCCAGCAGTAGCGAGCAGGGGGCTGAGGCTTTCTTT. The whole variable domain, filled in from reference TRBV2 and TRBJ1-1, reads EPEVTQTPSHQVTQMGQEVILRCVPISNHLYFYWYRQILGQKVEFLVSFYNNEISEKSEIFDDQFSVERPDGSNFTLKIRSTKLEDSAMYFCASSSEQGAEAFFGQGTRLTVV.

The V call is TRBV20-1, the J call TRBJ2-7; D is perhaps TRBD1 (7 bases). The V gene lost 4 bases and the J gene lost 2 bases, with 12 bases spanning the gap. This CDR3 has 13 residues. Germline V gives CDR1 DFQATT, CDR2 SNEGSKA (reference sequence). The CDR3 sequence: CSAKGGGPYEQYF. CDR3 coding DNA: TGCAGTGCTAAAGGAGGGGGCCCCTACGAGCAGTACTTC.